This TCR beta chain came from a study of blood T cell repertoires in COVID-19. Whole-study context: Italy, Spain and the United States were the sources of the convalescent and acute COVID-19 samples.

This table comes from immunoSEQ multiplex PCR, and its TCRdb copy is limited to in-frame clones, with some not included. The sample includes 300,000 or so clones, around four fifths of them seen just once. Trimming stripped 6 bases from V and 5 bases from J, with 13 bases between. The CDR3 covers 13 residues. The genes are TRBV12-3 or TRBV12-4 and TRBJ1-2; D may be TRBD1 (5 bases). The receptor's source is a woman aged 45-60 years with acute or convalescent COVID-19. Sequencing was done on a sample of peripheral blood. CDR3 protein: CASRGQGGYGYTF. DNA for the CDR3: TGTGCCAGCAGAGGCCAGGGAGGGTATGGCTACACCTTC.